The next 11 T cell receptor beta chains were all read from a single sample in a study of cytomegalovirus exposure and HLA in healthy donors. Both 60 Vbeta primers and 13 Jbeta primers went into the PCR. Measured with immunoSEQ multiplex PCR; TCRdb has only the in-frame clones, and not every one. The sample yields 150,000 to 200,000 clones, 65% to 80% seen once. Sequencing was performed on PBMCs. These receptors originate from a female donor in good health and CMV-seronegative.

Written as DNA, the CDR3 is TGTGCCAGTAGTATAAACCCCGCAGGGCGCTACGAGCAGTACTTC. Protein sequence: CASSINPAGRYEQYF. The chain recombines TRBV19 with TRBJ2-7; possible D gene TRBD1, 5 bases. The CDR3 runs 15 residues. Germline V gives CDR1 LNHDA, CDR2 SQIVND (reference sequence). Between the trimmed V and J ends, which lost 2 bases and 3 bases, there was a span of 14 bases. Supplemented by reference TRBV19 and TRBJ2-7, the full variable domain reads DGGITQSPKYLFRKEGQNVTLSCEQNLNHDAMYWYRQDPGQGLRLIYYSQIVNDFQKGDIAEGYSVSREKKESFPLTVTSAQKNPTAFYLCASSINPAGRYEQYFGPGTRLTVT.

The chain couples TRBV9 to TRBJ2-7; TRBD1 aligns across 12 bases. V lost 2 bases, J lost 6 bases, and 3 bases stayed unmatched. CDR1 SGDLS and CDR2 YYNGEE come from the germline V gene. This CDR3 is 14 amino acids long. CDR3 in amino acids: CASSVGQGASEQYF. The CDR3, as DNA: TGTGCCAGCAGCGTGGGACAGGGGGCATCCGAGCAGTACTTC. The full variable domain, in which reference TRBV9 and TRBJ2-7 provide the parts outside the CDR3, is DSGVTQTPKHLITATGQRVTLRCSPRSGDLSVYWYQQSLDQGLQFLIQYYNGEERAKGNILERFSAQQFPDLHSELNLSSLELGDSALYFCASSVGQGASEQYFGPGTRLTVT.

The chain couples TRBV30 to TRBJ2-7; weak D call: TRBD2 (5 bases). V was pared by 2 bases and J by 3 bases, with 8 bases between. CDR3 length: 12 amino acids. The germline V gene has CDR1 GTSNPN and CDR2 SVGIG (reference sequence). The CDR3 sequence: CAWSPDFYEQYF. For the CDR3, the DNA is TGTGCCTGGAGTCCGGACTTCTACGAGCAGTACTTC.

The chain uses TRBV6-1 and TRBJ2-5, with TRBD2 identical over 7 bases. The J segment lost 4 bases and the V segment lost 0 bases, leaving 14 bases of the junction unmatched. Germline CDR1 and CDR2: MNHNS and SASEGT. CDR3 size: 18 residues. CDR3 in amino acids: CASSEATSAGISSETQYF. The CDR3 region has the DNA TGTGCCAGCAGTGAAGCGACCTCAGCGGGAATTTCGTCAGAGACCCAGTACTTC.

This clone occurred a few times. This rearrangement joins TRBV11-2 to TRBJ2-1; the D is unclear. The CDR3 runs 13 residues. The germline CDR1 and CDR2 sequences are SGHAT and FQNNGV. Trimming took 1 base from V and 7 from J, leaving 8 bases between them. The CDR3 DNA is TGTGCCAGCAGCTTAGGTCTAGAAAATGAGCAGTTCTTC. Amino acid sequence: CASSLGLENEQFF.

The chain couples TRBV2 to TRBJ1-1, with D perhaps matching TRBD1 (5 bases). The CDR3 loop spans 12 amino acids. Per germline, CDR1 SNHLY and CDR2 FYNNEI. Here the CDR3 DNA reads TGTACCACCTCGGGGGAGAACACTGAAGCTTTCTTT. The encoded protein is CTTSGENTEAFF.

This rearrangement joins TRBV6-6 to TRBJ2-6; D is perhaps TRBD2 (6 bases). The CDR3 is 16 amino acids. V was cut by 2 bases and J by 3 bases, with 11 bases left in between. CDR1 and CDR2 (germline): MNHNY, SVGAGI (reference sequence). The CDR3, as DNA: TGTGCCAGCAGTTACGACGGCGGGATTGGGGCCAACGTCCTGACTTTC. This gives the protein CASSYDGGIGANVLTF.

The chain couples TRBV5-6 to TRBJ1-2; D gene uncertain. The V and J ends lost 0 bases and 4 bases respectively, with 10 bases between them. This CDR3 has 14 residues. Looked up from germline, CDR1 is SGHDT and CDR2 is YYEEEE. This CDR3 is CASSLVGGSYGYTF. The CDR3 nucleotides read TGTGCCAGCAGCTTGGTCGGAGGATCCTATGGCTACACCTTC.

The gene calls are TRBV29-1 and TRBJ1-2; no clear D gene. V shed 7 bases and J shed 1 base, with 13 bases lying between them. CDR1 SQVTM and CDR2 ANQGSEA come from the germline V gene. The CDR3 is 13 residues long. CDR3 residues: CSGSGLGNYGYTF. CDR3 sequence (DNA): TGCAGCGGATCAGGCTTGGGTAACTATGGCTACACCTTC.

V gene TRBV27 combines with J gene TRBJ1-2, with TRBD1 matching over 9 bases. The V gene end was trimmed by 2 bases and the J gene end by 8 bases; junction bases not matched to a gene: 12. The CDR3 totals 16 residues. Germline CDR1 MNHEY, CDR2 SMNVEV (reference sequence). CDR3 sequence (DNA): TGTGCCAGCAGTTTAGGTTACCGGGACAGGGCTCAAGGCTACACCTTC. Its protein is CASSLGYRDRAQGYTF.

This clone was found a few times. This sequence joins TRBV30 and TRBJ1-2; TRBD1 agrees at 8 bases. This CDR3 spans 15 amino acids. The V and J ends lost 0 bases and 1 base, in that order; junction bases with no gene match: 4. Germline V gene sequence: CDR1 GTSNPN, CDR2 SVGIG (reference sequence). CDR3 region: CAWSVGQGINYGYTF. CDR3 coding DNA: TGTGCCTGGAGTGTTGGACAGGGAATTAACTATGGCTACACCTTC.